This TCR beta chain was retrieved from a study of blood T cell repertoires in COVID-19. Study-wide context: PBMCs, B-cell-depleted T cells, or T cells provided the cDNA or gDNA that made up the material.

The table lists this clone with a few counts. In the original workflow: Amplification of reference gene primers provided the estimated nucleated cell counts. Sequenced by immunoSEQ multiplex PCR; TCRdb stores in-frame clones only, minus some. The DNA was the basis for D and trimming; V, J and clone size are from that table. The profile covers 250,000 to 300,000 clones, with about 89% appearing a single time and about 1.2% taken by the ten largest. Germline trimming cut 4 bases from V and 7 bases from J; bases unmatched to any gene: 10. The CDR3 runs to 17 residues. CDR1 and CDR2 (germline): SGHRS, YFSETQ. Participants were aged about 18 to 89 years, lived in 20 to 25 US areas, and enrolled virtually. Cohorts were assigned according to the clinical history that participants reported.

The chain combines TRBV5-1 with TRBJ1-6, with 11 bases identical to TRBD1. The TCR originated in a human donor in a cohort exposed to, infected with or recovered from COVID-19 (not recorded which). The donor label of this sample is uncertain. The sequencing sample was made of PBMCs or T cells enriched from blood (not recorded which). DNA for the CDR3: TGCGCCAGCAGCCCGGACAGGGGGCGCCTTTCAAATTCACCCCTCCACTTT. Translated, it gives CASSPDRGRLSNSPLHF.